This record concerns one T cell receptor beta chain sequence. Its antigen is currently not known. No base quality information exists; no much larger clone differs at one position. The protocol used for the library was 5' RACE. The reads were generated on a NextSeq 500. Unique molecular identifiers were attached to individual cDNA molecules in the TCR library protocol so that sequencing error and PCR bias could be corrected. Sequencing covered both TCR alpha and beta chains, and within each sample the abundances of alpha and beta sequences were tightly co-correlated. On the authors' methods: Decombinator V4 was used to annotate TCR sequences for V gene, J gene and CDR3. TCRs were defined as expanded if a significant change between any two time points was detected under a Poisson model with p below 0.0001. TCR abundances were normalised to the total number of TCRs sequenced per sample and were expressed as counts per million. VDJdb, accessed 1 November 2021, was searched for CMV, EBV and SARS-CoV-2 annotated TCRs, excluding TCRs annotated for multiple antigens. The public reads were quality trimmed at Q25 with fastp and then assembled into clones with MiXCR by TCRdb, keeping productive beta chains. Rows matching on CDR3 protein sequence are summarized as one entry with the most common DNA and genes. The V and J calls shown here were made by TCRdb, not taken from the authors' results. This sample comprises some 64,000 distinct CDR3 sequences, more than 8% of them detected only once. 15% to 18% of the sample rests with the top ten.

This entry is derived from a study of early T cells in non-severe SARS-CoV-2 infection (dated by TCRdb to the early 2020s). Regarding the study in general: Because TCR sequencing relied on bulk RNA taken from unsorted whole blood, pairing of alpha and beta chains was not possible. Overall study results and their limits: Matching against VDJdb was skewed toward anti-spike CD8 responses, likely underestimated virus-specific expansions, and missed private and CD4 specificities.

Set within a cohort of healthcare workers in London, UK, this nested case-control study involved weekly PCR testing of nasopharyngeal swabs along with blood sampling. Healthcare workers were recruited between 23 and 31 March 2020, during the week of the UK lockdown, and were followed weekly for up to about 15 weeks. The TCR originated in an adult who was a healthcare worker with PCR-confirmed SARS-CoV-2 infection or an uninfected control (not recorded which). Material: whole blood, obtained at baseline.

The bases read TGTGCCAGCTCACCAGGGACTAGCGGCGAATTTTACAATGAGCAGTTCTTC. It specifies CASSPGTSGEFYNEQFF. The receptor chain draws on TRBV18 and TRBJ2-1, and 11 junction bases match TRBD2. V is trimmed back by 2 bases and J by 4 bases, and the junction contains 7 bases that no gene match accounts for. Including cysteine and phenylalanine, the CDR3 has 17 amino acids. Only CDR3 DNA remains: 51 bases, in frame from the first base. The germline V gene provides CDR1 KGHSH and CDR2 LQKENI. With the portions outside the CDR3 filled from the reference TRBV18 and TRBJ2-1 genes, the complete variable region becomes NAGVMQNPRHLVRRRGQEARLRCSPMKGHSHVYWYRQLPEEGLKFMVYLQKENIIDESGMPKERFSAEFPKEGPSILRIQQVVRGDSAAYFCASSPGTSGEFYNEQFFGPGTRLTVL.